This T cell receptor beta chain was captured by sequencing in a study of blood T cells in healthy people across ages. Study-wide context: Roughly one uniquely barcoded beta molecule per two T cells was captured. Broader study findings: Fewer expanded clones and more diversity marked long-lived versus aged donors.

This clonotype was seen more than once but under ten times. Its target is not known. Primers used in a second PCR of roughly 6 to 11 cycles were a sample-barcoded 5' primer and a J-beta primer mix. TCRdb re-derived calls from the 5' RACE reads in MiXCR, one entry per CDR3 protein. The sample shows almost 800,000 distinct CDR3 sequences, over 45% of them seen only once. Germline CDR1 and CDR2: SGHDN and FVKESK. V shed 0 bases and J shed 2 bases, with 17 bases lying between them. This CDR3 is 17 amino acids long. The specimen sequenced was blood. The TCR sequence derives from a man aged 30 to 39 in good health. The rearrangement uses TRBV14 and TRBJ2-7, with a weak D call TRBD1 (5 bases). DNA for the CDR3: TGTGCCAGCAGCCAAGATCAGAATTCAGGGTTTACCTACGAGCAGTACTTC. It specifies CASSQDQNSGFTYEQYF.